This passage covers 20 T cell receptor beta chains from one sample sequenced in a study of T cell responses to AZD1222 COVID-19 vaccine. TCRdb keeps only in-frame clones here, not all; method: immunoSEQ multiplex PCR. The data show some 58,000 clones, with 80% to 90% seen just once and over 12% held by the top ten. The material sequenced was peripheral blood, taken on day 0 of AZD1222 vaccination. The receptors come from an adult in good health.

The chain recombines TRBV5-4 with TRBJ1-2; 7 bases are shared with TRBD1. CDR3 length: 14 residues. After removal of 4 bases from V and 4 bases from J, the junction contained 7 bases not matched to a gene. Germline CDR1 reads SGHNT; CDR2 reads YYREEE (reference sequence). The CDR3 reads CASSPGTDLYGYTF. In DNA, the CDR3 is TGTGCCAGCAGCCCCGGGACAGATCTCTATGGCTACACCTTC.

The chain recombines TRBV5-1 with TRBJ2-3; 8 nucleotides align to TRBD2. CDR1 is SGHRS and CDR2 is YFSETQ in the germline V gene. This CDR3 is 16 amino acids long. The V and J ends lost 1 base and 4 bases, in that order; junction bases with no gene match: 8. The CDR3 DNA sequence: TGCGCCAGCAGCTTGTCCCCAGCGGGAGCTCCAGATACGCAGTATTTT. Residues: CASSLSPAGAPDTQYF.

V gene TRBV9 combines with J gene TRBJ1-2, with 10 positions matching TRBD1. The CDR3 consists of 16 residues. Germline values: CDR1 SGDLS, CDR2 YYNGEE. Trimming took 4 bases from V and 3 from J; bases not matched to a gene: 9. The CDR3 sequence: CASSLGQGGGYYGYTF. The CDR3 DNA reads as TGTGCCAGCAGCCTCGGACAGGGGGGAGGGTACTATGGCTACACCTTC.

V gene TRBV6-5 combines with J gene TRBJ1-1, with D possibly matching TRBD1 (5 bases). This CDR3 is 14 amino acids long. With 3 bases removed from V and 4 bases from J, the gap between germline ends came to 12 bases. Germline V CDR1 and CDR2: MNHEY, SVGAGI. The CDR3 sequence is CASSYQDGTTEAFF. The CDR3 DNA follows: TGTGCCAGCAGTTATCAGGACGGGACCACTGAAGCTTTCTTT.

This clone was recorded only once. V and J are TRBV30 and TRBJ1-4, with D possibly matching TRBD1 (5 bases). Germline V gene lookup returns CDR1 GTSNPN and CDR2 SVGIG (reference sequence). The CDR3 loop spans 13 amino acids. V was trimmed by 7 bases and J by 1 base, leaving 10 bases between them. The CDR3 here is CASQGLTNEKLFF. The CDR3, as DNA: TGTGCCTCCCAGGGACTAACTAATGAAAAACTGTTTTTT.

This chain uses TRBV27 with TRBJ2-7, with a possible D match to TRBD2 (5 bases). The germline CDR1 and CDR2 sequences are MNHEY and SMNVEV (reference sequence). The CDR3 consists of 15 residues. Trimming removed 0 bases at V and 1 base at J, with 10 bases between. CDR3 residues: CASSLSGSRSYEQYF. The CDR3 DNA reads as TGTGCCAGCAGTTTATCGGGGAGCAGGTCCTACGAGCAGTACTTC.

This clone was seen more than once but under ten times. The gene calls are TRBV19 and TRBJ1-2; D is ambiguous. V was clipped by 7 bases and J by 3 bases, with 12 bases between them. This CDR3 is 13 amino acids long. Germline assignment: CDR1 LNHDA and CDR2 SQIVND (reference sequence). The CDR3 protein is CASTLEAYYGYTF. The CDR3 DNA follows: TGTGCCAGTACCCTTGAAGCCTACTATGGCTACACCTTC.

Here the CDR3 DNA reads TGTGCCAGCAGCCCCCCTACCCGACAGGGCCGTGGCTACACCTTC. This gives the protein CASSPPTRQGRGYTF. The rearrangement joins TRBV14 to TRBJ1-2; TRBD1 matches 7 bases. The CDR3 length is 15 residues. Germline V gene sequence: CDR1 SGHDN, CDR2 FVKESK. V lost 4 bases, J lost 7 bases, and 12 bases stayed unmatched.

V gene TRBV10-2 combines with J gene TRBJ2-1; TRBD2 agrees at 13 bases. V was clipped by 0 bases and J by 15 bases; unmatched bases: 8. Germline V gene sequence: CDR1 WSHSY, CDR2 SAAADI. This CDR3 has 15 amino acids. Here the CDR3 reads CASSESPTSGRPWFF. CDR3 DNA: TGCGCCAGCAGTGAGTCTCCGACTAGCGGGAGGCCTTGGTTCTTC.

This sequence joins TRBV29-1 and TRBJ2-2; no clear D. V was shortened by 5 bases and J by 4 bases, with 8 bases between the two germline ends. The CDR3 spans 12 residues. Looked up from germline, CDR1 is SQVTM and CDR2 is ANQGSEA. The CDR3 spells CSVRWGTGELFF. DNA for the CDR3: TGCAGCGTTCGTTGGGGCACCGGGGAGCTGTTTTTT.

The chain recombines TRBV19 with TRBJ2-1; 8 bases agree with TRBD2. Germline CDR1 and CDR2: LNHDA and SQIVND (reference sequence). V lost 6 bases, J lost 8 bases, and 15 bases stayed unmatched. This CDR3 has 16 residues. The CDR3 spells CASRDVGLAGSDEQFF. The CDR3 DNA reads TGTGCCAGTAGAGACGTCGGCCTAGCGGGTTCTGATGAGCAGTTCTTC.

V usage is TRBV5-4 and J usage is TRBJ2-7, with 11 bases identical to TRBD2. CDR1 is SGHNT and CDR2 is YYREEE in the germline V gene (reference sequence). V lost 3 bases, J lost 0 bases, and 2 bases stayed unmatched. CDR3 length equals 15 residues. The CDR3 sequence: CASSSGLAVSYEQYF. Here the CDR3 DNA reads TGTGCCAGCAGCTCGGGACTAGCGGTCTCCTACGAGCAGTACTTC.

This clone was seen a single time. The chain joins TRBV15 to TRBJ2-7; 8 bases line up with TRBD2. The CDR3 totals 17 residues. The V gene end was trimmed by 2 bases and the J gene end by 3 bases; junction bases not matched to a gene: 12. Germline CDR1 is LNHNV and CDR2 is YYDKDF (reference sequence). The CDR3 spells CATSRLLTGGIDYEQYF. In DNA form, the CDR3 reads TGTGCCACCAGCAGACTCCTCACGGGAGGGATAGACTACGAGCAGTACTTC.

The rearrangement uses TRBV25-1 and TRBJ1-3; a weak D match, TRBD1 (5 bases). Deletions cut 2 bases from V and 0 bases from J, with 8 bases between. The germline gives CDR1 MGHDK, CDR2 SYGVNS. CDR3 length equals 15 residues. CDR3 nucleotide sequence: TGTGCCAGCAGTGAAAGGGGTCTCTCTGGAAACACCATATATTTT. Its protein is CASSERGLSGNTIYF.

This rearrangement joins TRBV5-1 to TRBJ2-5, with 7 nucleotides matching TRBD1. Germline CDR1 SGHRS, CDR2 YFSETQ. The CDR3 is 16 amino acids. With V trimmed by 3 bases and J by 5 bases, 13 bases remained unmatched. The CDR3 bases are TGCGCCAGCAGCTCCTCGGGTAGGGGGCACGAGGAGACCCAGTACTTC. Translating it yields CASSSSGRGHEETQYF.

CDR3 sequence reads: CASSGQARRTDTQYF. CDR3 DNA: TGTGCCAGCAGTGGTCAGGCACGGCGCACAGATACGCAGTATTTT. The J gene is TRBJ2-3, the V gene TRBV2; D unresolved. Trimming stripped 4 bases from V and 1 base from J, with 12 bases between. The CDR3 sequence is 15 residues long. Germline V gene lookup returns CDR1 SNHLY and CDR2 FYNNEI. Combining the CDR3 with reference TRBV2 and TRBJ2-3 gives the whole variable domain EPEVTQTPSHQVTQMGQEVILRCVPISNHLYFYWYRQILGQKVEFLVSFYNNEISEKSEIFDDQFSVERPDGSNFTLKIRSTKLEDSAMYFCASSGQARRTDTQYFGPGTRLTVL.

There are a few counts of this clone. The rearrangement joins TRBV4-2 to TRBJ2-7, with D unclear. V was shortened by 0 bases and J by 1 base, with 7 bases between the two germline ends. Germline lookup yields CDR1 LGHNA and CDR2 YNFKEQ. This CDR3 contains 14 residues. CDR3 amino acids: CASSQELVSYEQYF. The CDR3 DNA sequence: TGTGCCAGCAGCCAAGAGCTAGTATCCTACGAGCAGTACTTC.

The V gene is TRBV29-1, the J gene TRBJ1-2; possible D gene TRBD1, 5 bases. Trimming removed 4 bases from V and 3 bases from J, with 9 bases in between. Looked up from germline, CDR1 is SQVTM and CDR2 is ANQGSEA. There are 12 residues in the CDR3. The CDR3 coding sequence is TGCAGCGTTGTTGGGGCAGACTATGGCTACACCTTC. Translated, it gives CSVVGADYGYTF.

The rearrangement links TRBV9 to TRBJ2-7; either TRBD1 or TRBD2 may fit D (5 bases each). This CDR3 comprises 14 residues. CDR1 SGDLS and CDR2 YYNGEE come from the germline V gene. Trimming left V 3 bases short and J 2 bases short, with 12 bases between. The CDR3 reads CASSDMGEPYEQYF. In nucleotides, the CDR3 is TGTGCCAGCAGCGATATGGGGGAACCCTACGAGCAGTACTTC.

This chain joins TRBV15 and TRBJ1-1, with TRBD1 as a possible D gene (6 bases). The germline gives CDR1 LNHNV, CDR2 YYDKDF (reference sequence). Trimming pared 1 base from V and 1 base from J, leaving 10 bases between. The CDR3 contains 15 residues. The CDR3 reads CATSRVGHGNTEAFF. CDR3 nucleotides: TGTGCCACCAGCAGAGTGGGACACGGGAACACTGAAGCTTTCTTT.